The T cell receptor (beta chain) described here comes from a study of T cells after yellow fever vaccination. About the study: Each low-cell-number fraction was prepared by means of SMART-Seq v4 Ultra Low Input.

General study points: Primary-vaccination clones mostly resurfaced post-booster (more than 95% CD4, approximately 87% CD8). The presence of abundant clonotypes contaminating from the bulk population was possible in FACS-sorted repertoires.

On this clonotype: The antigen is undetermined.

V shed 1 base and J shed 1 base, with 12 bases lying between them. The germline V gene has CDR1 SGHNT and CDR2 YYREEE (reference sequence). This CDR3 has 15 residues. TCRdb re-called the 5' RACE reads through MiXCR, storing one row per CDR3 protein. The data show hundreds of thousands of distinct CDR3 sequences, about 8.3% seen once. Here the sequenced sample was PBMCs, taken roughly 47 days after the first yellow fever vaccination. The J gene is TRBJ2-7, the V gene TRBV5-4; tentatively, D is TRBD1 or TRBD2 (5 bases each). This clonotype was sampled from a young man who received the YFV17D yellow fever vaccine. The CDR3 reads CASSLLGTVSYEQYF. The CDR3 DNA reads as TGTGCCAGCAGCTTGCTGGGGACCGTTTCCTACGAGCAGTACTTC.